The clone carrying this T cell receptor beta chain was observed a few times. There are 11 residues in the CDR3. V was shortened by 7 bases and J by 8 bases, with 11 bases between the two germline ends. TCRdb passed the RT-PCR reads through MiXCR, listing each CDR3 protein once. The sample gives around 700,000 distinct CDR3 sequences, 12% to 15% of which show up once; 3.6% is in the top ten. The J gene is TRBJ1-2, the V gene TRBV12-3 or TRBV12-4, with D possibly TRBD1 on 6 matching bases. The clonotype was recovered from a female donor in good health, serving as a healthy control. The sample consisted of memory CD4+ T cells from blood. CDR3 nucleotides: TGTGCCAGCATGGGGGCGAAGGGCTACACCTTC. Its translation is CASMGAKGYTF.